The 6 T cell receptor beta chains below were found in one sample sequenced in a study of T-cell memory formation after mild COVID-19. TCRdb reprocessed the 5' RACE reads via MiXCR and lists one record per CDR3 protein. The sample records about 90,000 distinct CDR3 sequences, approximately 16% being singletons. The sequenced sample was PBMCs or a T cell subset sorted from them (not recorded which). All receptors derive from a young man who had mild COVID-19 (a few samples of this study predate the infection). Cell type and time point are not known.

The rearrangement joins TRBV12-3 or TRBV12-4 to TRBJ1-4; the match to TRBD1 covers 10 bases. Trimming took 5 bases from V and 5 from J; bases not matched to a gene: 11. The CDR3 length is 17 residues. The CDR3 nucleotides read TGTGCCAGCAGTCCCTTAGGGGACAGGGGAAACAATGAAAAACTGTTTTTT. Encoded protein: CASSPLGDRGNNEKLFF.

The sample holds a few counts of this clonotype. This rearrangement joins TRBV4-1 to TRBJ2-7; D tentatively reads TRBD1 or TRBD2 (5 bases each). The germline CDR1 and CDR2 sequences are MGHRA and YSYEKL. The CDR3 is 14 residues long. V was shortened by 4 bases and J by 0 bases, with 10 bases between the two germline ends. The CDR3 reads CASSPRDVSYEQYF. In DNA form, the CDR3 reads TGCGCCAGCAGCCCTCGGGACGTCTCCTACGAGCAGTACTTC.

This chain connects TRBV6-2 or TRBV6-3 to TRBJ1-5, with a tentative D call TRBD1 (6 bases). Germline V gene lookup returns CDR1 MNHEY and CDR2 SVGEGT. V lost 6 bases, J lost 1 base, and 16 bases lay in between. The CDR3 consists of 16 residues. CDR3 bases: TGTGCCAGCAGCAACCCCCAGAGGGGGAGCAATCAGCCCCAGCATTTT. It yields the protein CASSNPQRGSNQPQHF.

In this sample, this clonotype turned up a few times. This rearrangement joins TRBV5-8 to TRBJ2-5; 8 bases line up with TRBD1. CDR1 and CDR2 from the germline V gene are SGHTS and YDEGEE. V shed 1 base, J shed 5 bases, and the junction held 7 bases outside the gene matches. CDR3 length: 15 residues. The CDR3 DNA sequence: TGTGCCAGCAGCTTGACCGGACAGGGTTACGAGACCCAGTACTTC. It codes for CASSLTGQGYETQYF. Full variable domain (outside the CDR3, taken from reference TRBV5-8 and TRBJ2-5): EAGVTQSPTHLIKTRGQQATLRCSPISGHTSVYWYQQALGLGLQFLLWYDEGEERNRGNFPPRFSGRQFPNYSSELNVNALELEDSALYLCASSLTGQGYETQYFGPGTRLLVL.

This clonotype was seen a few times. This chain connects TRBV4-3 to TRBJ2-1; possible D gene TRBD2, 7 bases. Germline CDR1 LGHNA, CDR2 YSLEER. This CDR3 is built from 16 residues. V dropped 4 bases and J dropped 4 bases, with 17 bases sitting between them. CDR3 in amino acids: CASSPTRGGHYNEQFF. The CDR3 region has the DNA TGCGCCAGCAGCCCCACTAGGGGGGGGCATTACAATGAGCAGTTCTTC.

The rearrangement joins TRBV27 to TRBJ1-3, with TRBD1 as a possible D gene (6 bases). Looked up from germline, CDR1 is MNHEY and CDR2 is SMNVEV (reference sequence). The CDR3 is 14 residues long. Trimming stripped 7 bases from V and 4 bases from J, with 14 bases between. The CDR3, as DNA: TGTGCCAGCAAAGGAGGGGGGCAGGGAAACACCATATATTTT. Translating gives CASKGGGQGNTIYF.